This TCR beta chain was identified in a study of Graves' ophthalmopathy and Graves' hyperthyroidism. RNA transcripts served as template for amplifying TCR beta CDR3 sequences. Amplification began with first-round RT-PCR using HTBI primers, then second-round multiplex PCR was performed. TCRdb re-called the multiplex PCR reads with MiXCR, one entry per CDR3 protein. The table includes around 1.1 million distinct CDR3 sequences, about two fifths detected once. V gave up 1 base and J gave up 0 bases, with 18 bases separating them. Germline V gene lookup returns CDR1 MGHRA and CDR2 YSYEKL. The CDR3 has 18 residues.

This clonotype was obtained from an adult man with Graves' hyperthyroidism. The V and J genes are TRBV4-1 and TRBJ1-1, with D tentatively TRBD1 (5 bases). Sequenced input: peripheral blood or thyroid tissue (not recorded which). CDR3 coding DNA: TGCGCCAGCAGCCAAGGTTGGGGGAGAGAGGGGATGAACACTGAAGCTTTCTTT. This sequence encodes CASSQGWGREGMNTEAFF.